The 18 T cell receptor beta chains listed next were all sequenced from one sample in a study of technical replicates of blood from several donors. Repertoires were generated with immunoSEQ multiplex PCR, while TCRdb's copy carries only in-frame clones and drops some. The sample yields tens of thousands of clones, about 95% seen once. The sequencing input was T cells isolated from PBMCs. The source is a human donor in good health.

This chain links TRBV5-4 with TRBJ2-3; 13 nucleotides line up with TRBD2. V lost 3 bases to trimming and J lost 7 bases; unmatched junction nucleotides: 5. This CDR3 has 15 amino acids. CDR1 is SGHNT, CDR2 YYREEE, per germline (reference sequence). The CDR3 DNA is TGTGCCAGCAGCTCGGGACTAGCGGGACTTAATACGCAGTATTTT. The encoded protein is CASSSGLAGLNTQYF.

This chain uses TRBV18 with TRBJ2-3; D unresolved. Trimming pared 5 bases from V and 6 bases from J, leaving 12 bases between. Germline V gene lookup returns CDR1 KGHSH and CDR2 LQKENI. The CDR3 sequence is 13 residues long. The CDR3 DNA follows: TGTGCCAGCTCAGCCGGCCCCGGGGATACGCAGTATTTT. Amino acids: CASSAGPGDTQYF.

The chain carries TRBV5-6 and TRBJ2-7, with 7 bases aligning to TRBD2. Germline V gene lookup returns CDR1 SGHDT and CDR2 YYEEEE. The CDR3 has 14 residues. V shed 2 bases and J 3 bases; nucleotides not matched to a gene: 5. The CDR3: CASSLAGNDYEQYF. CDR3 nucleotides: TGTGCCAGCAGCTTAGCGGGGAACGACTACGAGCAGTACTTC.

V is TRBV11-2 and J is TRBJ2-3; TRBD1 matches at 8 bases. In germline, CDR1 is SGHAT, CDR2 FQNNGV. V lost 4 bases, J lost 2 bases, and 8 bases stayed unmatched. The length of the CDR3 is 16 residues. This CDR3 reads CASSSTGVKYTDTQYF. The CDR3 DNA is TGTGCCAGCAGCTCGACAGGGGTCAAATACACAGATACGCAGTATTTT.

The chain has TRBV10-3 and TRBJ2-1; 8 nucleotides line up with TRBD1. V trimming: 7 bases; J trimming: 5 bases; junction bases outside the gene matches: 4. The CDR3 is 13 residues long. In germline, CDR1 is ENHRY, CDR2 SYGVKD. This CDR3 is CAITPDRDNEQFF. CDR3 sequence (DNA): TGTGCCATCACCCCGGACAGGGACAATGAGCAGTTCTTC.

The chain couples TRBV7-9 to TRBJ2-1; 12 nucleotides match TRBD1. Germline V gives CDR1 SEHNR, CDR2 FQNEAQ (reference sequence). The CDR3 spans 19 residues. The ends lost 1 base at V and 3 bases at J; junction bases unmatched: 10. CDR3 bases: TGTGCCAGCAGCTTAGAGGGACAGGGGGCCGTTCCTTTCTACAATGAGCAGTTCTTC. This gives the protein CASSLEGQGAVPFYNEQFF. Full variable domain (rest looked up from reference TRBV7-9 and TRBJ2-1): DTGVSQNPRHKITKRGQNVTFRCDPISEHNRLYWYRQTLGQGPEFLTYFQNEAQLEKSRLLSDRFSAERPKGSFSTLEIQRTEQGDSAMYLCASSLEGQGAVPFYNEQFFGPGTRLTVL.

This rearrangement joins TRBV28 to TRBJ2-5; possible D gene TRBD1, 5 bases. CDR1 and CDR2 (germline): MDHEN, SYDVKM. Trimming pared 2 bases from V and 7 bases from J, leaving 11 bases between. The CDR3 is 13 amino acids. This CDR3 is CASSLGRVATQYF. DNA of the CDR3: TGTGCCAGCAGTTTAGGCAGGGTTGCGACCCAGTACTTC.

The chain joins TRBV18 to TRBJ2-3, with a weak D call TRBD1 (6 bases). The germline V gene has CDR1 KGHSH and CDR2 LQKENI. The CDR3 has 19 residues. V shed 6 bases and J shed 2 bases, with 27 bases lying between them. The CDR3, as DNA: TGTGCCAGCTCCCATTCCCTTACCTCAGGGGCTGGGGACACAGATACGCAGTATTTT. Translation: CASSHSLTSGAGDTDTQYF.

The rearrangement joins TRBV28 to TRBJ1-1, with 8 bases lining up with TRBD1. Germline CDR1 MDHEN, CDR2 SYDVKM. This CDR3 contains 16 residues. The trim removed 11 bases at V and 1 base at J, leaving 15 bases unmatched. The CDR3 nucleotides are TGTGCCGGCGTGGGGACAGGAAGAGGGGGGAACACTGAAGCTTTCTTT. It specifies CAGVGTGRGGNTEAFF.

The J gene is TRBJ2-5, the V gene TRBV11-2, with TRBD2 as a possible D gene (5 bases). The CDR3 loop spans 13 amino acids. Germline-derived CDR1 and CDR2 are SGHAT and FQNNGV. V was trimmed by 0 bases and J by 7 bases, leaving 9 bases between them. CDR3 DNA sequence: TGTGCCAGCAGCTTAGAGGACCGGGGGACCCAGTACTTC. Translating it yields CASSLEDRGTQYF.

This clone occurred once. V is TRBV15 and J is TRBJ1-4; 9 bases fit TRBD1. This CDR3 spans 15 amino acids. The V gene end was trimmed by 3 bases and the J gene end by 14 bases; junction bases not matched to a gene: 13. Germline CDR1 is LNHNV and CDR2 is YYDKDF (reference sequence). The CDR3 loop reads CATSSTRDRAIHLFF. CDR3 DNA: TGTGCCACCAGCAGCACCCGGGACAGGGCGATTCATCTGTTTTTT.

This rearrangement joins TRBV6-5 to TRBJ2-3; 10 bases line up with TRBD2. The CDR3 covers 15 residues. The germline CDR1 and CDR2 sequences are MNHEY and SVGAGI. V lost 10 bases, J lost 2 bases, and 9 bases stayed unmatched. CDR3 coding DNA: TGTGCCATCTCTGCTAGCGGGGGCCTCACAGATACGCAGTATTTT. Translating it yields CAISASGGLTDTQYF.

The chain employs TRBV5-1 and TRBJ1-5; weak D call: TRBD1 (5 bases). V lost 1 base and J 2 bases, leaving 10 bases between the germline ends. Germline loops: CDR1 SGHRS, CDR2 YFSETQ. The CDR3 is 15 amino acids. This chain's CDR3 is CASSLSDSGNQPQHF. The CDR3 bases are TGCGCCAGCAGCTTGAGTGACAGCGGCAATCAGCCCCAGCATTTT.

The CDR3 DNA is TGTGCCAGCAGTTTGACTAGCGGGATCACAGATACGCAGTATTTT. Protein: CASSLTSGITDTQYF. This chain uses TRBV27 with TRBJ2-3; TRBD2 matches 11 bases. The trim removed 3 bases at V and 2 bases at J, leaving 1 base unmatched. Germline-derived CDR1 and CDR2 are MNHEY and SMNVEV (reference sequence). The CDR3 length is 15 residues.

The rearrangement links TRBV11-3 to TRBJ1-2; TRBD1 might be the D (5 bases). Deletions cut 3 bases from V and 5 bases from J, with 19 bases between. Looked up from germline, CDR1 is SGHNT and CDR2 is YENEEA. This CDR3 comprises 16 residues. CDR3 DNA: TGTGCCAGCAGCTTGAGCAGGGACTCGGGGGAGTATGGCTACACCTTC. Translation gives CASSLSRDSGEYGYTF.

Here the CDR3 DNA reads TGTGCCACCAGCAAACCCAGCGGGGGGGTCTACAATGAGCAGTTCTTC. It translates to CATSKPSGGVYNEQFF. This chain joins TRBV15 and TRBJ2-1; TRBD2 agrees at 10 bases. Germline lookup yields CDR1 LNHNV and CDR2 YYDKDF (reference sequence). The V and J ends lost 4 bases and 3 bases, in that order; junction bases with no gene match: 6. The CDR3 covers 16 residues.

The rearrangement links TRBV18 to TRBJ2-5; D gene uncertain. V was cut by 3 bases and J by 5 bases, with 10 bases left in between. The CDR3 length is 13 residues. Germline V gene lookup returns CDR1 KGHSH and CDR2 LQKENI. CDR3 in amino acids: CASSPIEDETQYF. The CDR3 nucleotides are TGTGCCAGCTCACCCATTGAGGATGAGACCCAGTACTTC.

This clone was counted a single time. The chain is built from TRBV4-1 and TRBJ2-4; 8 bases fit TRBD2. This CDR3 has 14 amino acids. The V gene end was trimmed by 3 bases and the J gene end by 4 bases; junction bases not matched to a gene: 2. Germline V gene sequence: CDR1 MGHRA, CDR2 YSYEKL. The CDR3 nucleotides are TGCGCCAGCAGCCATTTAGCGGGGAAAAACATTCAGTACTTC. This sequence encodes CASSHLAGKNIQYF.